The T cell receptor beta chain under discussion was sequenced for a study of blood T cell repertoires in COVID-19. Study-level information: COVID-19 samples collected from the United States, Italy and Spain covered acute and convalescent phases.

Germline V gene sequence: CDR1 MDHEN, CDR2 SYDVKM. Trimming shortened V by 8 bases and J by 4 bases, and 13 bases separated the two germline ends. The CDR3 totals 13 residues. TCRdb keeps only in-frame clones here, not all; method: immunoSEQ multiplex PCR. The table lists approximately 70,000 clones, more than 70% of them singletons. Sequencing was done on a sample of peripheral blood. This TCR was recovered from a woman of 80 years or more with active or convalescent COVID-19. The J gene is TRBJ2-3, the V gene TRBV28; maybe TRBD2 (5 bases). The CDR3 is CASSAGSSDTQYF. As DNA, the CDR3 is TGTGCCAGCTCGGCGGGTAGCTCAGATACGCAGTATTTT.